Sequencing of this T cell receptor beta chain was carried out in a study of shared clonotypes between healthy human individuals. Worth noting for this clone: It is likely a read error: a sequence one base away is far more abundant. Other DNA sequences in the sample encode the same CDR3.

CDR1 and CDR2 from the germline V gene are SNHLY and FYNNEI. V lost 6 bases, J lost 0 bases, and 11 bases stayed unmatched. The length of the CDR3 is 16 residues. Sequencing used immunoSEQ multiplex PCR; TCRdb keeps in-frame clones, though not all of them. The sample includes about 560,000 clones, about 80% of them seen just once. Those who donated, Caucasian adults without exception, all lived in Nashville, Tennessee. The sequenced sample consisted of PBMCs. This receptor was obtained from a middle-aged woman in good health. Some clones in this sample may be carry-over from other donors' samples. The chain uses TRBV2 and TRBJ2-7, with TRBD2 matching over 7 bases. The CDR3, as DNA: TGTGCCAGCAGCGACCCCGGGAGGTGGGACTCCTACGAGCAGTACTTC. Translating gives CASSDPGRWDSYEQYF.